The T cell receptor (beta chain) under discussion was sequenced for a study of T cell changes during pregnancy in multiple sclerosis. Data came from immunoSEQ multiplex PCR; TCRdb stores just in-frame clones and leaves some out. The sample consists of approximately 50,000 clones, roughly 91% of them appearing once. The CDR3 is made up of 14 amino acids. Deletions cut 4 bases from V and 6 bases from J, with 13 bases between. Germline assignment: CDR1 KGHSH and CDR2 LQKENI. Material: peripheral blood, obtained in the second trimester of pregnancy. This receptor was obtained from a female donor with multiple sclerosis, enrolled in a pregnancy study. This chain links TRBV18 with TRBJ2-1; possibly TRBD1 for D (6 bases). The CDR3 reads CASSLQGKGNEQFF. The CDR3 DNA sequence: TGTGCCAGCTCACTACAGGGAAAGGGCAATGAGCAGTTCTTC.